The next 14 T cell receptor beta chains were all read from a single sample in a study of CD8 T cells in Susac syndrome. After extraction with the RNeasy kit, 0.5 to 1 ug of the RNA was reverse transcribed using random hexamers. TCRdb re-called the immunoSEQ multiplex PCR reads through MiXCR, storing one row per CDR3 protein. This repertoire shows around 130,000 distinct CDR3 sequences, roughly 94% found once; its top ten account for about 0.098%. The sequenced sample consisted of CD4+ T cells from PBMCs. Every receptor here comes from a human donor in good health.

This chain connects TRBV5-8 to TRBJ2-3, with 8 bases matching TRBD1. The germline V gene encodes CDR1 SGHTS and CDR2 YDEGEE. The CDR3 consists of 14 residues. V dropped 4 bases and J dropped 3; count of bases not matched to a gene: 4. CDR3 in amino acids: CASSIHRGTDTQYF. As DNA, the CDR3 is TGTGCCAGCAGCATACACAGGGGGACAGATACGCAGTATTTT.

There are a few counts of this clonotype. DNA for the CDR3: TGTGCCAGCAGTTTAAGAGGAGAAGCTTTCTTT. Translated: CASSLRGEAFF. The rearrangement joins TRBV12-3 or TRBV12-4 to TRBJ1-1, with no clear D. The CDR3 is 11 amino acids. V shed 2 bases and J shed 8 bases, with 6 bases lying between them.

The chain employs TRBV4-3 and TRBJ2-1, with 8 bases fitting TRBD2. Germline V gives CDR1 LGHNA, CDR2 YSLEER. With V trimmed by 3 bases and J by 4 bases, 5 bases remained unmatched. The CDR3 is 15 amino acids. The CDR3, as DNA: TGCGCCAGCAGCCAGGGGATAGCGGGGTACAATGAGCAGTTCTTC. It encodes CASSQGIAGYNEQFF.

The rearrangement uses TRBV27 and TRBJ1-4; D might be TRBD1 (5 bases). Germline V gene sequence: CDR1 MNHEY, CDR2 SMNVEV (reference sequence). Trimming left V 7 bases short and J 7 bases short, with 22 bases between. The CDR3 is made up of 16 amino acids. CDR3 amino acids: CASTLGTPGRGEKLFF. The CDR3 region has the DNA TGTGCCAGCACCCTCGGGACTCCTGGGCGAGGTGAAAAACTGTTTTTT.

The J gene is TRBJ2-5, the V gene TRBV3-1, with D perhaps matching TRBD1 (6 bases). V was trimmed by 0 bases and J by 3 bases, leaving 11 bases between them. Germline V gene data show CDR1 as LGHDT and CDR2 as YNNKEL (reference sequence). This CDR3 spans 15 amino acids. CDR3 amino acids: CASSQDPRGEETQYF. The CDR3 nucleotides are TGTGCCAGCAGCCAAGATCCCAGGGGCGAAGAGACCCAGTACTTC.

The chain couples TRBV24-1 to TRBJ2-5; no reliable D call. The CDR3 loop spans 14 amino acids. The ends were cut back, 3 bases at V and 4 bases at J, with 11 bases in the middle. Looked up from germline, CDR1 is KGHDR and CDR2 is SFDVKD. DNA of the CDR3: TGTGCCACCAGTGATAGGGATTTATTAGAGACCCAGTACTTC. It is translated as CATSDRDLLETQYF.

The genes are TRBV20-1 and TRBJ2-1; D might be TRBD2 (6 bases). Trimming removed 6 bases at V and 4 bases at J, with 16 bases between. CDR1 is DFQATT, CDR2 SNEGSKA, per germline (reference sequence). The CDR3 spans 14 residues. CDR3 sequence reads: CSAEASSEYNEQFF. The CDR3 region has the DNA TGCAGTGCCGAGGCGTCTAGCGAATACAATGAGCAGTTCTTC.

The CDR3 protein is CASSQVIHTGEQFF. The CDR3 DNA reads as TGCGCCAGCAGCCAAGTTATCCACACGGGCGAGCAGTTCTTC. V and J are TRBV4-3 and TRBJ2-1, with unresolved D. The CDR3 totals 14 residues. V was trimmed by 1 base and J by 10 bases, leaving 14 bases between them. Germline CDR1 LGHNA, CDR2 YSLEER.

The CDR3 sequence is CAIGGQVEETQYF. The CDR3 DNA is TGTGCCATTGGCGGACAGGTGGAGGAGACCCAGTACTTC. The genes are TRBV3-1 and TRBJ2-5; TRBD1 aligns across 7 bases. Trimming cost V 10 bases and J 5 bases; bases outside gene matches: 10. Looked up from germline, CDR1 is LGHDT and CDR2 is YNNKEL (reference sequence). CDR3 length: 13 residues.

CDR3 residues: CASESGGAPYEQYF. CDR3 coding DNA: TGTGCCAGCGAATCAGGAGGAGCCCCCTACGAGCAGTACTTC. The genes are TRBV28 and TRBJ2-7, with D possibly TRBD2 on 5 matching bases. From germline, CDR1 is MDHEN and CDR2 SYDVKM. This CDR3 is built from 14 residues. Trimming cost V 8 bases and J 2 bases, with 16 bases left between them.

The V call is TRBV12-3 or TRBV12-4, the J call TRBJ2-7; 7 bases align to TRBD1. The trim removed 7 bases at V and 4 bases at J, leaving 4 bases unmatched. The CDR3 extends over 12 amino acids. For the CDR3, the DNA is TGTGCCAGCACCCAACAGGGGTACGAGCAGTACTTC. This encodes CASTQQGYEQYF.

This chain joins TRBV6-2 or TRBV6-3 and TRBJ1-1, with D perhaps TRBD1 (5 bases). Trimming cost V 7 bases and J 4 bases, with 25 bases left between them. Germline values: CDR1 MNHEY, CDR2 SVGEGT. The length of the CDR3 is 17 residues. CDR3 loop: CASIPESAARASTEAFF. CDR3 nucleotides: TGTGCCAGCATCCCCGAAAGTGCGGCCAGGGCGAGCACTGAAGCTTTCTTT.

The chain combines TRBV24-1 with TRBJ2-3; D may correspond to TRBD1 or TRBD2 (5 bases each). Trimming cost V 6 bases and J 4 bases, with 10 bases left between them. The CDR3 covers 13 residues. CDR1 and CDR2 (germline): KGHDR, SFDVKD. CDR3 protein: CATSFQGADTQYF. The CDR3, as DNA: TGTGCCACCAGTTTCCAGGGAGCAGATACGCAGTATTTT.

This chain joins TRBV7-2 and TRBJ1-3, with no clear D. Germline CDR1 SGHTA, CDR2 FQGNSA. This CDR3 region has 14 residues. V lost 2 bases, J lost 0 bases, and 5 bases lay in between. The CDR3: CASSLFASGNTIYF. The CDR3 DNA reads as TGTGCCAGCAGCTTATTCGCCTCTGGAAACACCATATATTTT.